This T cell receptor (beta chain) was sequenced during a study of blood T cell repertoires in COVID-19. Study overall: Sites in the United States, Italy and Spain provided acute and convalescent COVID-19 samples. T cells, B-cell-depleted T cells, or PBMCs supplied cDNA or gDNA.

Grouping used clinical history reported by participants in a survey and questionnaire. The protocol was immunoSEQ multiplex PCR, while the TCRdb copy is restricted to in-frame clones and leaves out a portion. The profile covers roughly 240,000 clones, with about nine tenths appearing a single time and 2.5% to 3% taken by the ten largest. The CDR3 is made up of 15 amino acids. With 2 bases removed from V and 3 bases from J, the gap between germline ends came to 10 bases. The germline V gene encodes CDR1 MNHNS and CDR2 SASEGT. The chain employs TRBV6-1 and TRBJ2-2; the D gene is possibly TRBD1 (6 bases). Sequenced material: PBMCs or T cells enriched from blood (not recorded which). This clonotype was obtained from a woman aged 30 to 39 with acute COVID-19. The CDR3 sequence: CASSERRGYTGELFF. CDR3 nucleotide sequence: TGTGCCAGCAGTGAAAGAAGGGGGTACACCGGGGAGCTGTTTTTT.